Below, 17 T cell receptor beta chains from the same sample are listed, as sequenced in a study of cytomegalovirus exposure and HLA in healthy donors. With 60 Vbeta and 13 Jbeta primers, the PCR was carried out. Assay: immunoSEQ multiplex PCR; the TCRdb copy retains only in-frame clones and omits some. This sample carries around 80,000 clones, about three quarters of them seen once, and the ten largest clones take about 6.1%. The sequenced sample was PBMCs. Receptor source: a female donor in good health and CMV-seronegative.

The V call is TRBV10-3, the J call TRBJ1-1; D is ambiguous. Germline CDR1 and CDR2: ENHRY and SYGVKD. V was shortened by 0 bases and J by 1 base, with 12 bases between the two germline ends. This CDR3 contains 16 residues. In DNA form, the CDR3 reads TGTGCCATCAGTGAGTCGGTATTGGCACAGAACACTGAAGCTTTCTTT. Amino acid sequence: CAISESVLAQNTEAFF.

The V call is TRBV5-1, the J call TRBJ2-7; 12 bases map to TRBD2. V lost 2 bases, J lost 3 bases, and 15 bases stayed unmatched. Germline lookup yields CDR1 SGHRS and CDR2 YFSETQ. The CDR3 sequence is 19 residues long. The chain's CDR3 is CASSFVGTSGLGSIYEQYF. The CDR3, as DNA: TGCGCCAGCAGCTTCGTCGGGACTAGCGGGTTGGGGAGTATCTACGAGCAGTACTTC.

The rearrangement links TRBV7-3 to TRBJ2-1; TRBD1 matches 10 bases. Germline loops: CDR1 SGHTA, CDR2 FQGTGA. V shed 3 bases, J shed 5 bases, and the junction held 4 bases outside the gene matches. The CDR3 is made up of 15 amino acids. CDR3 amino acids: CASSFAGTGDNEQFF. In DNA form, the CDR3 reads TGTGCCAGCAGCTTCGCCGGGACAGGGGACAATGAGCAGTTCTTC.

The chain combines TRBV6-5 with TRBJ2-5; 8 bases match TRBD2. Judging by the DNA end, TRBJ2-7 fits better; the J call may be wrong. The V gene's germline CDR1 is MNHEY and CDR2 SVGAGI. CDR3 length equals 14 residues. The CDR3 here is CASSYSGTSYEQYF. As DNA, the CDR3 is TGTGCCAGCAGTTACTCGGGGACTAGCTACGAGCAGTACTTC.

This sequence joins TRBV4-1 and TRBJ1-4; 7 positions agree with TRBD1. CDR1 is MGHRA and CDR2 is YSYEKL in the germline V gene. J was trimmed by 4 bases and V by 1 base; bases with no gene match: 3. The CDR3 spans 15 residues. The CDR3 DNA sequence: TGCGCCAGCAGCCAAGGGGACAGCGGTAATGAAAAACTGTTTTTT. Translation gives CASSQGDSGNEKLFF.

The chain joins TRBV7-9 to TRBJ2-3, with D hard to call. Deletions cut 3 bases from V and 0 bases from J, with 7 bases between. CDR1 SEHNR and CDR2 FQNEAQ come from the germline V gene (reference sequence). This CDR3 has 14 amino acids. In DNA form, the CDR3 reads TGTGCCAGCAGCTTGGCCGCTAGCACAGATACGCAGTATTTT. It yields the protein CASSLAASTDTQYF.

This clone appeared many times. The genes are TRBV28 and TRBJ1-2; 7 nucleotides line up with TRBD1. J was trimmed by 7 bases and V by 6 bases; bases with no gene match: 14. Germline CDR1 and CDR2: MDHEN and SYDVKM. The CDR3 covers 15 residues. DNA for the CDR3: TGTGCCAGCAGCCTGATCGTCAGGGGGGCGAGTGGCTACACCTTC. Its translation: CASSLIVRGASGYTF.

This clone has a handful of counts. The chain employs TRBV5-4 and TRBJ1-2; D not resolved. Trimming removed 0 bases at V and 4 bases at J, with 7 bases between. The CDR3 extends over 13 amino acids. Germline-derived CDR1 and CDR2 are SGHNT and YYREEE (reference sequence). The CDR3 DNA reads as TGTGCCAGCAGCTTGGCACAGAGCTATGGCTACACCTTC. Its translation: CASSLAQSYGYTF.

The chain couples TRBV28 to TRBJ1-5; maybe TRBD1 (5 bases). The CDR3 is 16 residues long. The germline V gene has CDR1 MDHEN and CDR2 SYDVKM. Between the trimmed V and J ends, which lost 5 bases and 5 bases, there was a span of 19 bases. The CDR3 here is CASSPLGRGGYQPQHF. The CDR3 region has the DNA TGTGCCAGCAGTCCGCTGGGGCGGGGAGGATATCAGCCCCAGCATTTT.

The chain links TRBV6-1 to TRBJ2-7; weak D call: TRBD1 (6 bases). With 8 bases removed from V and 4 bases from J, the gap between germline ends came to 9 bases. CDR1 is MNHNS, CDR2 SASEGT, per germline. CDR3 length: 11 residues. The CDR3 region is CASRTGYEQYF. The CDR3, as DNA: TGTGCCAGCCGTACAGGGTACGAGCAGTACTTC.

This clone was seen just once. J is TRBJ2-1 and V is TRBV10-3; 10 bases fit TRBD2. CDR3 length equals 16 residues. V lost 3 bases, J lost 6 bases, and 8 bases stayed unmatched. Germline V CDR1 and CDR2: ENHRY, SYGVKD. The CDR3 protein is CAISDPSGGAVNEQFF. Written as DNA, the CDR3 is TGTGCCATCAGTGATCCGAGCGGGGGGGCTGTCAATGAGCAGTTCTTC.

This clone has a handful of counts. V gene TRBV5-1 combines with J gene TRBJ1-1; TRBD1 might be the D (6 bases). V shed 3 bases and J shed 4 bases, with 10 bases lying between them. Germline CDR1 and CDR2: SGHRS and YFSETQ. This CDR3 contains 13 residues. CDR3 region: CASSSGDGTEAFF. CDR3 in DNA: TGCGCCAGCAGCTCAGGGGACGGCACTGAAGCTTTCTTT.

This sequence joins TRBV10-3 and TRBJ2-7; D possibly corresponds to TRBD2 (5 bases). Germline V gene lookup returns CDR1 ENHRY and CDR2 SYGVKD. V shed 4 bases and J shed 7 bases, with 11 bases lying between them. There are 12 residues in the CDR3. The CDR3 is CAISGGAWEQYF. CDR3 nucleotides: TGTGCCATCAGTGGGGGAGCCTGGGAGCAGTACTTC.

The chain carries TRBV27 and TRBJ2-4; 7 bases fit TRBD1. Germline-derived CDR1 and CDR2 are MNHEY and SMNVEV (reference sequence). V lost 0 bases and J lost 0; bases outside the gene matches: 5. This CDR3 has 17 amino acids. The CDR3 nucleotides are TGTGCCAGCAGTTTATCGAGGGGGCTATTAGCCAAAAACATTCAGTACTTC. Amino acids: CASSLSRGLLAKNIQYF.

This clone was seen more than once but under ten times. This CDR3 reads CSVEGTGDNEKLFF. CDR3 coding DNA: TGCAGCGTTGAGGGGACAGGGGATAATGAAAAACTGTTTTTT. V is TRBV29-1 and J is TRBJ1-4; 10 positions match TRBD1. V shed 3 bases, J shed 4 bases, and the junction held 2 bases outside the gene matches. The CDR3 totals 14 residues. Germline CDR1 reads SQVTM; CDR2 reads ANQGSEA.

The chain uses TRBV13 and TRBJ2-7; maybe TRBD1 (5 bases). The CDR3 is 13 residues long. The V and J ends lost 4 bases and 3 bases respectively, with 10 bases between them. Germline V gene lookup returns CDR1 PRHDT and CDR2 FYEKMQ (reference sequence). As DNA, the CDR3 is TGTGCCAGCAGCTGGGGCAGGGACTACGAGCAGTACTTC. Protein product: CASSWGRDYEQYF. Variable domain in full (rest from reference TRBV13 and TRBJ2-7): AAGVIQSPRHLIKEKRETATLKCYPIPRHDTVYWYQQGPGQDPQFLISFYEKMQSDKGSIPDRFSAQQFSDYHSELNMSSLELGDSALYFCASSWGRDYEQYFGPGTRLTVT.

The chain has TRBV9 and TRBJ2-2; 8 bases match TRBD2. V gave up 1 base and J gave up 0 bases; unmatched junction bases: 8. Germline V gives CDR1 SGDLS, CDR2 YYNGEE. This CDR3 has 18 residues. For the CDR3, the DNA is TGTGCCAGCAGCGTAAAGGATAGACTAGCGTCGAACACCGGGGAGCTGTTTTTT. The encoded protein is CASSVKDRLASNTGELFF.